In its sample, the clone carrying this T cell receptor (beta chain) was seen once. Antigen: not known. This sample was included in a study of CD8 T cells in Susac syndrome. Across the study: Treatment status at blood draw for the Susac syndrome patients was therapy-naive, corticosteroids, or intravenous immunoglobulin alone.

RNA amounts of about 0.45 to 1 ug underwent reverse transcription with random hexamers. An immunoSEQ multiplex PCR generated amplified TCR beta CDR3 products spanning 54 Vbeta and 13 Jbeta. TCRdb analysed the immunoSEQ multiplex PCR reads with MiXCR anew, one entry per CDR3 protein. The repertoire includes 150,000 to 200,000 distinct CDR3 sequences, approximately 95% of them detected once, and around 0.16% sits in the top ten. Per the germline V gene, CDR1 is ENHRY and CDR2 is SYGVKD. CDR3 length: 16 amino acids. V lost 6 bases, J lost 4 bases, and 11 bases stayed unmatched. Whole-study results and caveats: Within total CD8+ repertoires, approximately 16 Susac-specific public clones were found, and within CD8+ TEMRA repertoires, several.

The chain uses TRBV10-3 and TRBJ2-2, with TRBD1 matching over 7 bases. The receptor was derived from a human donor with Susac syndrome. The sequencing sample was made of CD8+ T cells from PBMCs. CDR3 sequence reads: CAISGSGTDLTGELFF. CDR3 sequence (DNA): TGTGCCATCAGCGGTTCCGGGACAGACCTCACCGGGGAGCTGTTTTTT.